These 25 T cell receptor beta chains originate from one sample sequenced in a study of T-cell memory formation after mild COVID-19. TCRdb reprocessed the 5' RACE reads via MiXCR and lists one record per CDR3 protein. The profile shows roughly 620,000 distinct CDR3 sequences, over 15% of them singletons. The source material was PBMCs or a T cell subset sorted from them (not recorded which). Receptors originate from an adult woman who had mild COVID-19 (a few samples of this study predate the infection). Cell type and time point are not known.

This clonotype was picked up a small number of times. The chain is built from TRBV5-6 and TRBJ2-3, with a tentative D call TRBD2 (6 bases). The CDR3 length is 12 residues. CDR1 and CDR2 (germline): SGHDT, YYEEEE. Trimming stripped 5 bases from V and 8 bases from J, with 12 bases between. CDR3 nucleotides: TGTGCCAGCAGTTCGCTCGGGAGTACGCAGTATTTT. This gives the protein CASSSLGSTQYF.

This clonotype was seen ten or more times. The chain carries TRBV12-3 or TRBV12-4 and TRBJ2-7; TRBD1 aligns across 7 bases. Losses at the gene ends were 1 base for V and 6 bases for J; bases not matched to a gene: 6. This CDR3 spans 14 amino acids. CDR3 bases: TGTGCCAGCAGTTTAGAGGGACAGACCGGCGAGCAGTACTTC. Protein: CASSLEGQTGEQYF.

The J gene is TRBJ2-5, the V gene TRBV5-1; 9 bases are a match to TRBD2. The germline V gene has CDR1 SGHRS and CDR2 YFSETQ. The ends lost 0 bases at V and 0 bases at J; junction bases unmatched: 0. This CDR3 comprises 15 residues. CDR3 sequence reads: CASSLVAGDQETQYF. CDR3 nucleotide sequence: TGCGCCAGCAGCTTGGTAGCGGGGGACCAAGAGACCCAGTACTTC. Filled out from reference TRBV5-1 and TRBJ2-5, the complete variable domain reads KAGVTQTPRYLIKTRGQQVTLSCSPISGHRSVSWYQQTPGQGLQFLFEYFSETQRNKGNFPGRFSGRQFSNSRSEMNVSTLELGDSALYLCASSLVAGDQETQYFGPGTRLLVL.

This sequence joins TRBV6-5 and TRBJ2-1; 8 positions agree with TRBD2. This CDR3 spans 14 amino acids. Germline V lookup: CDR1 MNHEY, CDR2 SVGAGI. J was trimmed by 8 bases and V by 5 bases; bases with no gene match: 8. The DNA of the CDR3 is TGTGCCAGCAGTAGGCGGGAGGTAGTCGATGAGCAGTTCTTC. It encodes CASSRREVVDEQFF.

This clonotype was counted a few times. The V call is TRBV10-3, the J call TRBJ2-2, with D possibly TRBD2 on 5 matching bases. V shed 0 bases and J shed 6 bases, with 17 bases lying between them. The CDR3 sequence is 17 residues long. Per the germline V gene, CDR1 is ENHRY and CDR2 is SYGVKD. The CDR3 here is CAISESVGKSRAGELFF. CDR3 nucleotides: TGTGCCATCAGTGAGTCTGTCGGGAAGAGTCGAGCCGGGGAGCTGTTTTTT.

This clonotype has just a few counts. The chain combines TRBV7-6 with TRBJ1-6, with 7 bases fitting TRBD1. Unmatched junction bases numbered 5, after V lost 0 bases and J lost 6 bases. Germline CDR1 reads SGHVS; CDR2 reads FNYEAQ. The CDR3 loop spans 16 amino acids. The CDR3 protein is CASSLAVAGGNSPLHF. The CDR3 nucleotides are TGTGCCAGCAGCTTAGCGGTTGCAGGGGGTAATTCACCCCTCCACTTT.

The chain is built from TRBV7-6 and TRBJ2-5, with TRBD2 identical over 7 bases. CDR3 length: 17 residues. The germline V gene has CDR1 SGHVS and CDR2 FNYEAQ. Trimming cost V 2 bases and J 5 bases; bases outside gene matches: 14. This CDR3 is CASSLMGEGWLEETQYF. The DNA for the CDR3 is TGTGCCAGCAGCTTAATGGGGGAGGGGTGGCTTGAGGAGACCCAGTACTTC. Full variable domain (rest looked up from reference TRBV7-6 and TRBJ2-5): GAGVSQSPRYKVTKRGQDVALRCDPISGHVSLYWYRQALGQGPEFLTYFNYEAQQDKSGLPNDRFSAERPEGSISTLTIQRTEQRDSAMYRCASSLMGEGWLEETQYFGPGTRLLVL.

V is TRBV11-1 and J is TRBJ2-1, with TRBD2 matching over 7 bases. The CDR3 has 14 residues. Germline CDR1 and CDR2: SGHAT and FQDESV (reference sequence). J was trimmed by 4 bases and V by 5 bases; bases with no gene match: 5. As DNA, the CDR3 is TGTGCCAGCAGCCCTAGCGGAAAGTACAATGAGCAGTTCTTC. Translation gives CASSPSGKYNEQFF.

The chain uses TRBV20-1 and TRBJ2-5; 8 nucleotides agree with TRBD2. Losses at the gene ends were 2 bases for V and 4 bases for J; bases not matched to a gene: 21. The CDR3 has 19 residues. Per germline, CDR1 DFQATT and CDR2 SNEGSKA (reference sequence). The CDR3 DNA reads as TGCAGTGCTAGAAGCGGGGGACGGATGAGCGGGGGACCGTCAGAGACCCAGTACTTC. It yields the protein CSARSGGRMSGGPSETQYF.

The CDR3, as DNA: TGCGCCAGCAGCTGGACAGGTACGTTCAGCTCCTACGAGCAGTACTTC. This sequence encodes CASSWTGTFSSYEQYF. The genes are TRBV5-1 and TRBJ2-7; TRBD1 aligns across 7 bases. Germline V gene lookup returns CDR1 SGHRS and CDR2 YFSETQ. Losses at the gene ends were 3 bases for V and 0 bases for J; bases not matched to a gene: 9. The CDR3 has 16 residues.

Concerning this clonotype: One end of the junction does not line up with germline, which may come from a read error. The chain is built from TRBV20-1 and TRBJ2-7; 7 bases are a match to TRBD1. This CDR3 has 15 residues. The V gene's germline CDR1 is DFQATT and CDR2 SNEGSKA (reference sequence). CDR3 nucleotide sequence: TGCAGTGCTAGGGCTAGGGGGCTGGGGTCCTCCGAGCAGTACTTC. This codes for CSARARGLGSSEQYF.

This clonotype was picked up a small number of times. V and J are TRBV10-3 and TRBJ2-7; the match to TRBD2 covers 7 bases. The V gene's germline CDR1 is ENHRY and CDR2 SYGVKD. The CDR3 runs to 16 residues. Trimming cost V 0 bases and J 0 bases; bases outside gene matches: 5. This CDR3 is CAISESTSLHSYEQYF. Here the CDR3 DNA reads TGTGCCATCAGTGAGTCGACTAGCCTCCACTCCTACGAGCAGTACTTC.

In nucleotides, the CDR3 is TGTGCCAGCAGCTTGGCGGACCCTGGGCTCACCTTC. Translating it yields CASSLADPGLTF. The rearrangement joins TRBV7-9 to TRBJ1-2; D gene ambiguous. The CDR3 has 12 residues. Trimming stripped 3 bases from V and 13 bases from J, with 15 bases between. Germline V gene data show CDR1 as SEHNR and CDR2 as FQNEAQ (reference sequence).

The chain couples TRBV20-1 to TRBJ2-2, with D unresolved. This CDR3 has 13 residues. Germline V lookup: CDR1 DFQATT, CDR2 SNEGSKA (reference sequence). V dropped 5 bases and J dropped 0 bases, with 7 bases sitting between them. The CDR3 region is CSAPDPNTGELFF. DNA of the CDR3: TGCAGTGCTCCAGACCCGAACACCGGGGAGCTGTTTTTT.

This chain uses TRBV5-1 with TRBJ1-3; 11 nucleotides line up with TRBD1. V was clipped by 3 bases and J by 1 base; unmatched bases: 15. This CDR3 has 20 amino acids. The germline V gene has CDR1 SGHRS and CDR2 YFSETQ. DNA of the CDR3: TGCGCCAGCAGCTCTAATATTGGGACAGGGGGAATTTCTTCTGGAAACACCATATATTTT. As protein: CASSSNIGTGGISSGNTIYF.

The chain employs TRBV7-2 and TRBJ1-1, with 9 nucleotides matching TRBD1. The J segment lost 4 bases and the V segment lost 5 bases, leaving 14 bases of the junction unmatched. The CDR3 is 17 residues long. Germline CDR1 and CDR2: SGHTA and FQGNSA. In DNA form, the CDR3 reads TGTGCCAGCAGCCAACAGGGGACAGGGATGAGTGGCACTGAAGCTTTCTTT. Translation gives CASSQQGTGMSGTEAFF.

This clonotype was seen a handful of times. The rearrangement uses TRBV12-3 or TRBV12-4 and TRBJ1-4, with a tentative D call TRBD1 (6 bases). Trimming pared 0 bases from V and 4 bases from J, leaving 12 bases between. CDR3 length equals 16 residues. In DNA form, the CDR3 reads TGTGCCAGCAGTTTAGCGCGGACAGCCCTTAATGAAAAACTGTTTTTT. Translation: CASSLARTALNEKLFF.

This chain connects TRBV7-2 to TRBJ2-2, with 11 bases aligning to TRBD2. V shed 4 bases and J 3 bases; nucleotides not matched to a gene: 7. This CDR3 is 17 amino acids long. Looked up from germline, CDR1 is SGHTA and CDR2 is FQGNSA. CDR3 bases: TGTGCCAGCAGCTCTCGGTTACTAGCGGGGGACACCGGGGAGCTGTTTTTT. It yields the protein CASSSRLLAGDTGELFF.

J is TRBJ2-2 and V is TRBV14, with D uncertain. The ends were cut back, 6 bases at V and 8 bases at J, with 10 bases in the middle. The CDR3 is made up of 12 amino acids. Germline-derived CDR1 and CDR2 are SGHDN and FVKESK. The CDR3: CASRAGPGELFF. The CDR3 nucleotides read TGTGCCAGCAGAGCCGGACCAGGGGAGCTGTTTTTT.

This chain connects TRBV10-3 to TRBJ2-5; D is ambiguous. Between the trimmed V and J ends, which lost 1 base and 5 bases, there was a span of 11 bases. This CDR3 has 14 amino acids. CDR1 and CDR2 (germline): ENHRY, SYGVKD. The CDR3 reads CAISEFRYTETQYF. The DNA for the CDR3 is TGTGCCATCAGTGAGTTTAGATACACGGAGACCCAGTACTTC.

The V gene is TRBV20-1, the J gene TRBJ2-3; 7 bases fit TRBD1. The germline gives CDR1 DFQATT, CDR2 SNEGSKA (reference sequence). This CDR3 region has 14 residues. V dropped 4 bases and J dropped 4; count of bases not matched to a gene: 8. CDR3 in amino acids: CSAIRDRLADTQYF. The CDR3 region has the DNA TGCAGTGCTATACGGGACAGATTGGCAGATACGCAGTATTTT.

This clonotype was detected only a few times. The V call is TRBV7-9, the J call TRBJ2-7, with 9 bases lining up with TRBD2. The CDR3 is 17 amino acids. J was trimmed by 5 bases and V by 5 bases; bases with no gene match: 16. Germline-derived CDR1 and CDR2 are SEHNR and FQNEAQ (reference sequence). Here the CDR3 reads CASSSLTGGRANDEQYF. The DNA for the CDR3 is TGTGCCAGCAGCAGCTTGACAGGCGGGAGGGCCAACGACGAGCAGTACTTC.

The table lists this clonotype with a few counts. J is TRBJ2-1 and V is TRBV7-9; D gene uncertain. In germline, CDR1 is SEHNR, CDR2 FQNEAQ (reference sequence). Trimming stripped 5 bases from V and 5 bases from J, with 7 bases between. CDR3 length: 12 amino acids. CDR3 in amino acids: CASSQDHNEQFF. CDR3 sequence (DNA): TGTGCCAGCAGCCAGGACCACAATGAGCAGTTCTTC.

The chain combines TRBV12-3 or TRBV12-4 with TRBJ2-5; 13 bases line up with TRBD2. This CDR3 region has 18 residues. J was trimmed by 5 bases and V by 1 base; bases with no gene match: 10. This CDR3 reads CASSLGPPGLAGYETQYF. CDR3 nucleotides: TGTGCCAGCAGTTTAGGCCCTCCGGGACTAGCGGGGTATGAGACCCAGTACTTC.

J is TRBJ2-7 and V is TRBV4-3; D may match TRBD1 or TRBD2 (6 bases each). The germline V and J ends were trimmed by 1 base and 1 base, with 11 bases remaining between them. The germline CDR1 and CDR2 sequences are LGHNA and YSLEER. The CDR3 runs to 15 residues. CDR3 sequence: CASSQGTGRSYEQYF. The CDR3 DNA is TGCGCCAGCAGCCAAGGCACAGGGAGGTCCTACGAGCAGTACTTC.